Detailed here is one T cell receptor beta chain. Its antigen is unidentified. Researchers ran the PCR with 60 Vbeta and 13 Jbeta primers. Generated by immunoSEQ multiplex PCR, the TCRdb table keeps only in-frame clones and is missing some. Of 230,000 or so clones in the sample, about nine tenths were seen once. The entry originates in a study of cytomegalovirus exposure and HLA in healthy donors. The study's findings and limits: Later analysis identified several of the most significant clusters that appeared linked to common viral pathogens.

The CDR3 covers 15 residues. V trimming: 4 bases; J trimming: 0 bases; junction bases outside the gene matches: 2. Germline V gene sequence: CDR1 ENHRY, CDR2 SYGVKD. The gene calls are TRBV10-3 and TRBJ1-1, with TRBD1 matching over 10 bases. The source is a girl aged 2-10 years in good health and CMV-seronegative. The specimen sequenced was PBMCs. Here the CDR3 reads CAISGGTGVNTEAFF. In DNA form, the CDR3 reads TGTGCCATCAGTGGGGGGACAGGGGTGAACACTGAAGCTTTCTTT.